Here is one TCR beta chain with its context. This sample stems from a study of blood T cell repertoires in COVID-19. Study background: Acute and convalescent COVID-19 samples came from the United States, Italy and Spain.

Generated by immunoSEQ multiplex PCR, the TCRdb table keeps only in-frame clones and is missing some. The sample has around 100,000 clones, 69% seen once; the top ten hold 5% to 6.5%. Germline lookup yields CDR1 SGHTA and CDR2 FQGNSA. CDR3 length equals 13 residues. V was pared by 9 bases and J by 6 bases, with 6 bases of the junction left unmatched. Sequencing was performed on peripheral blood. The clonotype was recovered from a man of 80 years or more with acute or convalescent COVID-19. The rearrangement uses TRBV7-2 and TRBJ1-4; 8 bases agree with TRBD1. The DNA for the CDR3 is TGTGCCAGAACCACGACAGGGGATGAAAAACTGTTTTTT. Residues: CARTTTGDEKLFF. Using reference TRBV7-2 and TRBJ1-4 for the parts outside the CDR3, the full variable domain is GAGVSQSPSNKVTEKGKDVELRCDPISGHTALYWYRQSLGQGLEFLIYFQGNSAPDKSGLPSDRFSAERTGGSVSTLTIQRTQQEDSAVYLCARTTTGDEKLFFGSGTQLSVL.